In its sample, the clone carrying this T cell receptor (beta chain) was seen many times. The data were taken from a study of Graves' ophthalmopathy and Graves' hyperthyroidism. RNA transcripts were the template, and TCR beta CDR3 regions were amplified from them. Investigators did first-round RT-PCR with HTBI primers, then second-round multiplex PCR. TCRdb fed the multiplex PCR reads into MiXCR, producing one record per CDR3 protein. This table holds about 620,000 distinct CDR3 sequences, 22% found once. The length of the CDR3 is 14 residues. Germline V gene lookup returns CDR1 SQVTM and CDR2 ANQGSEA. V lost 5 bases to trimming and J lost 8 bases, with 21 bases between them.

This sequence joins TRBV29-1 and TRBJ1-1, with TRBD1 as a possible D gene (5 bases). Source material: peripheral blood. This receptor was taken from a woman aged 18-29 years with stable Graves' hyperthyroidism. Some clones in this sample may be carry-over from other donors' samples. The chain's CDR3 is CSVRGYGGKLEAFF. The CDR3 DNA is TGCAGCGTTCGGGGCTACGGGGGTAAGTTGGAAGCTTTCTTT.